The source of this TCR beta chain is a study of T cells after yellow fever vaccination. The V gene's germline CDR1 is GTSNPN and CDR2 SVGIG (reference sequence). The ends were cut back, 2 bases at V and 4 bases at J, with 14 bases in the middle. The CDR3 sequence is 14 residues long. TCRdb redid the calling of the 5' RACE reads with MiXCR, one entry per CDR3 protein. The sample includes about 550,000 distinct CDR3 sequences, roughly 19% of them seen just once. The V gene is TRBV30, the J gene TRBJ1-1; D unclear. Sample: PBMCs, taken 15 days after the yellow fever booster vaccination. The TCR was taken from a man aged 30 to 39 who received the YFV17D yellow fever vaccine. The CDR3 nucleotides read TGTGCCTGGAGTCGATACTTGGGGAGCACTGAAGCTTTCTTT. Protein product: CAWSRYLGSTEAFF.